This T cell receptor (beta chain) comes out of a study of blood T cell repertoires in COVID-19. Study-level background: Acute and convalescent COVID-19 specimens originated in the United States, Italy and Spain.

Original processing methods: The authors estimated nucleated cell counts from reference gene primer amplification. Measured with immunoSEQ multiplex PCR; TCRdb has only the in-frame clones, and not every one. The V and J calls and the clone size are those of that table, but D and trimming were determined from the DNA. The table lists approximately 49,000 clones, approximately 85% of them singletons. The J segment lost 3 bases and the V segment lost 2 bases, leaving 4 bases of the junction unmatched. The CDR3 length is 16 residues. Germline V CDR1 and CDR2: SGHTA, FQGNSA. Sequences were obtained from peripheral blood. The V call is TRBV7-2, the J call TRBJ2-3, with 11 bases that match TRBD2. The sequence came from a human donor with acute or convalescent COVID-19. The donor label of this sample is uncertain. CDR3 sequence: CASSLLAGGGTDTQYF. For the CDR3, the DNA is TGTGCCAGCAGCTTACTAGCGGGGGGCGGGACAGATACGCAGTATTTT.